A selection of T cell receptor beta chains follows, all from one sample in a study of blood T cell repertoires in COVID-19. Repertoires were generated with immunoSEQ multiplex PCR, while TCRdb's copy carries only in-frame clones and drops some. In the table there are about 83,000 clones, roughly 82% of which are singletons. Specimen: peripheral blood. The receptors shown here come from a man in his fifties with active COVID-19. The CDR3 runs from the conserved cysteine through the conserved F or W. The D gene is left open where the match is weak. The listing skips clone size in some rows; elsewhere it reads once, few, many or a size class.

j_gene,v_gene,d_gene,abundance,CDR3nt,CDR3aa
TRBJ1-1,TRBV2,NA,NA,TGTGCCAGCAGTGAAAATAGGGGATACACTGAAGCTTTCTTT,CASSENRGYTEAFF
TRBJ1-5,TRBV20-1,NA,NA,TGCAGTGCTAGTAGAGGGGGTCGTAGCAATCAGCCCCAGCATTTT,CSASRGGRSNQPQHF
TRBJ1-2,TRBV3-1/TRBV3-2,TRBD1,NA,TGTGCCAGCAGCCCCTATACAGCCGGGACAGGTCGACCTAGCTATGGCTACACCTTC,CASSPYTAGTGRPSYGYTF
TRBJ2-5,TRBV5-1,TRBD2,NA,TGCGCCAGCAGCTCGGGACTAGCAGGATCAAAAGAGACCCAGTACTTC,CASSSGLAGSKETQYF
TRBJ1-5,TRBV30,NA,NA,TGTGCCTGGAGTGTACGCGAGAGTCAGCCCCAGCATTTT,CAWSVRESQPQHF
TRBJ2-5,TRBV10-3,NA,NA,TGTGCCATCAGTGTCTCGGGGGATGAAGAGACCCAGTACTTC,CAISVSGDEETQYF
TRBJ1-2,TRBV5-6,NA,NA,TGTGCCAGCAGCTTCCCGGGTCGGGGGGCCTATGGCTACACCTTC,CASSFPGRGAYGYTF
TRBJ2-7,TRBV6-2/TRBV6-3,TRBD1,NA,TGTGCCAGCAGTTACTCGGGACAGGCTATATACGAGCAGTACTTC,CASSYSGQAIYEQYF
TRBJ2-1,TRBV10-3,NA,once,TGTGCCATCAGTGAGTCGCCCGAGCGGACCTACAATGAGCAGTTCTTC,CAISESPERTYNEQFF
TRBJ2-5,TRBV11-3,TRBD2,NA,TGTGCCAGCAGCCGCGGGGGAAGCCAGTACTTC,CASSRGGSQYF
TRBJ2-1,TRBV9,NA,NA,TGTGCCAGCAGCGTAGGTTCAGTTCTCAACAATGAGCAGTTCTTC,CASSVGSVLNNEQFF
TRBJ2-7,TRBV28,NA,NA,TGTGCCAGCAGTTTACTCCTCTACGAGCAGTACTTC,CASSLLLYEQYF
TRBJ1-1,TRBV10-3,NA,NA,TGTGCCATCAGTGGACTTAACACTGAAGCTTTCTTT,CAISGLNTEAFF
TRBJ2-6,TRBV7-3,NA,NA,TGTGCCAGCAGCTTAGGGCAGAACTCTGGGGCCAACGTCCTGACTTTC,CASSLGQNSGANVLTF
TRBJ2-6,TRBV27,NA,NA,TGTGCCAGCAGTTTATCCCCCGGTTCCATCTCTGGGGCCAACGTCCTGACTTTC,CASSLSPGSISGANVLTF
TRBJ1-5,TRBV24-1,NA,NA,TGTGCCACCAGTGATTTAGAACAGAATCAGCCCCAGCATTTT,CATSDLEQNQPQHF
TRBJ2-7,TRBV6-5,NA,once,TGTGCCAGCAGTTACTCGGGCGGGGTAAGCGAGCAGTACTTC,CASSYSGGVSEQYF
TRBJ2-7,TRBV6-1,TRBD1,NA,TGTGCCAGCAGTGAAGATGGAAACAGGGGGCTCTCTCAGTACTTC,CASSEDGNRGLSQYF
TRBJ2-3,TRBV5-6,NA,NA,TGTGCCAGCAGCTTGGCAACAGATACGCAGTATTTT,CASSLATDTQYF
TRBJ1-1,TRBV20-1,NA,NA,TGCAGTGCTAGAGTATATCCTGAAGCTTTCTTT,CSARVYPEAFF
TRBJ2-1,TRBV7-2,NA,NA,TGTGCCAGCACCCGGGTCGGGGGTGAGCAGTTCTTC,CASTRVGGEQFF
TRBJ1-2,TRBV20-1,NA,NA,TGCAGTGCTAGTTATCCAAAGGGCGGGGGCTATGGCTACACCTTC,CSASYPKGGGYGYTF
TRBJ2-1,TRBV29-1,TRBD2,once,TGCAGCGTTGGGACTAGTCTCTACAATGAGCAGTTCTTC,CSVGTSLYNEQFF